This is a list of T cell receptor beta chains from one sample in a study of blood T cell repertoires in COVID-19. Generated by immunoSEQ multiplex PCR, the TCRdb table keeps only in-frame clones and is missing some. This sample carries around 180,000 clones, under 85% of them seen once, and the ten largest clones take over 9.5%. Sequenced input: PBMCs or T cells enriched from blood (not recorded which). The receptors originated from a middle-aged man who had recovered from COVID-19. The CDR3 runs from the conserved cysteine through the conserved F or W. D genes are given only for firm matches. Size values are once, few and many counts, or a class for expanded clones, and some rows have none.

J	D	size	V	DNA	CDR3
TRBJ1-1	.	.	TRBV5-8	TGTGCCAGCAGCATCACGAGGGACACTGAAGCTTTCTTT	CASSITRDTEAFF
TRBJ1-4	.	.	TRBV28	TGTGCCAGCAGTCGAGGGAGTCGGGATGAAAAACTGTTTTTT	CASSRGSRDEKLFF
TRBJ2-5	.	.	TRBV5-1	TGCGCCAGCAGCTTGGACCAGCAAAATCGGGCCCAGTACTTC	CASSLDQQNRAQYF
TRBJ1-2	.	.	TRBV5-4	TGTGCCAGCAGCTTGGATTCGGGGATAGGGGGCTACACCTTC	CASSLDSGIGGYTF
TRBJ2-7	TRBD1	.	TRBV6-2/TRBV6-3	TGTGCCAGCAGTTTCCAGGACAGGGGACCCTACGAGCAGTACTTC	CASSFQDRGPYEQYF
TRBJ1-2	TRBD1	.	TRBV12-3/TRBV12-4	TGTGCCAGCAGTTGGGACAGTGACTATGGCTACACCTTC	CASSWDSDYGYTF
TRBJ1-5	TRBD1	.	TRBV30	TGTGCCTGGAGTGTACGAGGGACAGGGAATCAGCCCCAGCATTTT	CAWSVRGTGNQPQHF
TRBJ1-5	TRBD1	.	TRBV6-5	TGTGCCAGCAGTCTACAGGGGGATCAGCCCCAGCATTTT	CASSLQGDQPQHF
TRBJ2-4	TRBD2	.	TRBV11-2	TGTGCCAGCGGGCTAGCGGGGGGTAGGGGTAACATTCAGTACTTC	CASGLAGGRGNIQYF
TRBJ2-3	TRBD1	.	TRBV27	TGTGCCAGCAGTAACCCCCGCCGGGACAGGGGCACAGATACGCAGTATTTT	CASSNPRRDRGTDTQYF
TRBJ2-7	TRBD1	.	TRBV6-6	TGTGCCAGCACCCCCCGCCAGGGGGCGAGCTACGAGCAGTACTTC	CASTPRQGASYEQYF
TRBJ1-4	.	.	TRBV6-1	TGTGCCAGCAGTGAAGATCGGGGCAGGGGAAAACTGTTTTTT	CASSEDRGRGKLFF
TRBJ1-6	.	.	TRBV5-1	TGCGCCAGCAGCTTGGACAGGGCCTTAGATCGTTCACCCCTCCACTTT	CASSLDRALDRSPLHF
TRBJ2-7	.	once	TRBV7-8	TGTGCCAGCAGCTCCCAAGCGTCGGGCGAGCAGTACTTC	CASSSQASGEQYF